Described below is a single T cell receptor (beta chain) sequence and its context. Antigen unknown. Germline V gives CDR1 LGHNA, CDR2 YSLEER. The CDR3 loop spans 15 amino acids. V lost 1 base and J 8 bases, leaving 15 bases between the germline ends. Extraction of RNA preceded its reverse transcription into cDNA, which served as the sequencing template. Here immunoSEQ multiplex PCR was the method, and the copy in TCRdb shows in-frame clones only, minus some. The sample lists 95,000 to 120,000 clones, 59% occurring once. The sample comes from a study of CD8+ T cells in alopecia areata. General study points: It was lesional scalp, especially alopecia totalis/universalis, that showed higher clonality than normal scalp. Sequencing of scalp tissue also captures the resident alphabeta T cells of normal skin.

This chain connects TRBV4-3 to TRBJ2-1; D uncertain. The receptor was derived from a human donor in good health. Material: CD8+ T cells sorted from blood. The CDR3 DNA reads as TGCGCCAGCAGCCAAGTGGAGTTGGGATTCCATGAGCAGTTCTTC. Translating it yields CASSQVELGFHEQFF.